The entry that follows covers one TCR beta chain sequence. This clone's antigen is unknown. There are no base qualities to consult, and no much larger clone falls within one base. CD8 naive samples were CD45RO-negative cells positively selected for CCR7, giving a CD45RA+CCR7+ population that excluded TemRA cells. Healthy HIV-negative adults with no recently reported acute infections or vaccinations were included as donors. Every donor was a Caucasian adult living in Nashville, Tennessee, USA. Blood was obtained by leukapheresis, after which PBMCs were separated by Ficoll-Histopaque density gradient centrifugation and cryopreserved in liquid nitrogen vapor phase. Analytical flow cytometry was used to check the purity and quantity of each magnetically sorted T cell population. Each sorted fraction had its genomic DNA isolated and then quantified by UV absorbance on a Nanodrop 2000c. Using the deep immunoSEQ assay, TCR CDR3 regions were amplified from genomic DNA by multiplex PCR. Extracted genomic DNA from each cell subset was distributed evenly across all wells of several immunoSEQ 96-well plates, and each plate was treated as a replicate. For sorted subsets, each replicate PCR was loaded with approximately 0.2 ug genomic DNA, equivalent to 25,000 to 35,000 T cell genomes. Purified libraries were measured with a Qubit 3.0 fluorometer, size-checked on a Bioanalyzer 2100, and measured again with the KAPA Library Quantification kit. A separate single-read 150-cycle Illumina NextSeq 550 flow cell was used to sequence each immunoSEQ 96-well plate. The paper's processing steps were these. Because the immunoSEQ output included only junctional sequences and no quality scores, the filtering could not be the same as the filtering used for full-length reads. Sequences were annotated with PyIR, a Python wrapper for IgBLAST v1.9, using IMGT germline references to assign V/J genes and CDR3. Reads were filtered out if the reads had weak V/J assignments (E-value above 1e-6), no CDR3, stop codons, out-of-frame junctions, or ambiguous translated residues. V3J clonotypes were defined as sequences sharing an identical inferred V gene, J gene, and CDR3 amino acid sequence. To compute the percentage overlap between repertoires, the number of shared unique clonotypes was divided by the size of the smaller repertoire. Repertoire richness was assessed with RTK rarefaction, the Chao1 estimator, and Recon v2.1 estimates of unobserved clonotypes. Generation probabilities for all TCRbeta clonotypes obtained by the gDNA method from four donors were computed using OLGA. TCRdb re-hosts the immuneACCESS table, in-frame sequences only. Its copies lack some clones; in the studies checked, an unresolved V gene accounts for under half of them, and the cause for the rest is not known. The V and J calls and clone size come from that table; D and trimming were worked out from the DNA. The sample contains 630,000 or so clones, more than 95% of them found a single time. The ten most abundant clones make up approximately 0.33% of the sample.

These data come from a study of shared clonotypes between healthy human individuals (dated by TCRdb to about 2020). About the study as a whole: Three men and a couple of women, aged 18 to 49 years, made up the cohort. Per donor, three plates each were used for CD4 naive and CD4 memory, two for CD8 naive, and one for CD8 memory. To increase sequencing depth and limit assay-specific biases, different laboratories used diverse techniques to prepare libraries and sequence TCR repertoires. To estimate repertoire size and how much clonotype sharing occurs between individuals, the study deeply sequenced the blood TCR repertoires of roughly 5 healthy adults. Leukapheresis yielded between about 0.85 and 10 billion PBMCs per donor.

Sequences MNHEY (CDR1) and SMNVEV (CDR2) are obtained from the germline V gene (reference sequence). The CDR3 runs 14 residues from the cysteine to the phenylalanine. Only the CDR3 portion is preserved as DNA: 42 bases, with reading frame beginning at the first base. V gives up 1 base and J gives up 5 bases, and the segment between their germline ends measures 11 bases. The paper's findings and limits, for the study overall: Rarefaction of sorted-subset datasets indicated incomplete sequencing despite the large sequencing depth. The small number of donors limited the genetic and exposure-history diversity represented. Compared with non-shared clonotypes, clonotypes shared by all four sorted-subset donors had higher generation probabilities. Based on pairwise subsampling, the degree of clonotype sharing among donors was expected to be affected by sequencing depth. Naive subsets generally had larger estimated clonotype richness than memory subsets. When several donors were compared, the shared fraction of clonotypes was 5% to 6.5% for naive CD4, around 3.6% for naive CD8, roughly 2.3% for memory CD4, and 0.4% for memory CD8. Only blood was sampled, and tissue TCR repertoires likely differ from those in blood.

This clonotype was obtained from a young man in good health. Material for sequencing was naive CD8+ T cells sorted from blood. The sample's cell subset or site, from its label and the paper: CD45RA+CCR7+. The chain joins TRBV27 to TRBJ1-1; no D gene call is confident. The nucleotide sequence reads TGTGCCAGCAGTTTATTTCCGGGCAGAACTGAAGCTTTCTTT. Translated, this is CASSLFPGRTEAFF.